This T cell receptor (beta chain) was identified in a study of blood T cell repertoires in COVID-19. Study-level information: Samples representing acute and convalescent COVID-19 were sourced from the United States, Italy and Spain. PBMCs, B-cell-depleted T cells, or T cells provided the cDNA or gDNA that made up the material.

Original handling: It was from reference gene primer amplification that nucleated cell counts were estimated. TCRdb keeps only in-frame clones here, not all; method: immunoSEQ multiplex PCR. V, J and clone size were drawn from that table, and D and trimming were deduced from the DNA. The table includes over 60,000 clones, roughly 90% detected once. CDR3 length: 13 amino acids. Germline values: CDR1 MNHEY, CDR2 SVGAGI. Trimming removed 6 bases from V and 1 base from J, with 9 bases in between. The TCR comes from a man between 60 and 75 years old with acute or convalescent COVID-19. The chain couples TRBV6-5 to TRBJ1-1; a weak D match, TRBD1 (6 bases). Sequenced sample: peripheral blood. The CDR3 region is CASRLTGNTEAFF. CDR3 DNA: TGTGCCAGCAGATTGACAGGGAACACTGAAGCTTTCTTT.